These 3 T cell receptor beta chains share one sample of origin, sequenced in a study of blood T cell repertoires in COVID-19. Some clones are missing from TCRdb's copy, which holds only in-frame ones; the method was immunoSEQ multiplex PCR. The data hold about 430,000 clones, with 70% to 90% observed a single time. Sequenced material: PBMCs or T cells enriched from blood (not recorded which). Receptor source: a woman aged 18-29 years who had been exposed to COVID-19.

The chain couples TRBV4-1 to TRBJ2-5; perhaps TRBD2 as D (6 bases). Looked up from germline, CDR1 is MGHRA and CDR2 is YSYEKL. With 1 base removed from V and 2 bases from J, the gap between germline ends came to 14 bases. This CDR3 is built from 16 residues. CDR3 in amino acids: CASSQGGAGPQETQYF. In DNA form, the CDR3 reads TGCGCCAGCAGCCAAGGAGGTGCGGGACCACAAGAGACCCAGTACTTC.

The sample holds one count of this clone. V usage is TRBV7-2 and J usage is TRBJ2-3; no clear D gene. CDR1 and CDR2 from the germline V gene are SGHTA and FQGNSA. V was shortened by 5 bases and J by 0 bases, with 9 bases between the two germline ends. The CDR3 sequence is 14 residues long. The CDR3 bases are TGTGCCAGCAGCATTACAGTGAGCACAGATACGCAGTATTTT. Protein product: CASSITVSTDTQYF.

The V call is TRBV30, the J call TRBJ1-3, with TRBD1 matching 9 bases. Unmatched junction bases numbered 9, after V lost 3 bases and J lost 0 bases. The germline V gene encodes CDR1 GTSNPN and CDR2 SVGIG (reference sequence). The length of the CDR3 is 17 residues. Here the CDR3 reads CAWSPSQGALSGNTIYF. The CDR3 DNA reads TGTGCCTGGAGCCCGTCACAGGGGGCCCTCTCTGGAAACACCATATATTTT.